This T cell receptor beta chain was retrieved from a study of identical twins. General study findings and limits: Zero-insertion analyses were open to partial confounding by invariant MAIT and iNKT cells.

Addition of a universal primer site occurred through template switching, and cDNA carried unique molecular identifiers. TCRdb re-called the 5' RACE reads through MiXCR, storing one row per CDR3 protein. The sample carries about 700,000 distinct CDR3 sequences, roughly 8% recorded once. This CDR3 contains 14 residues. Germline V gene sequence: CDR1 DFQATT, CDR2 SNEGSKA (reference sequence). Trimming shortened V by 3 bases and J by 2 bases, and 14 bases separated the two germline ends. Comment on this clonotype: What it binds is unknown.

The data were also submitted as part of a second study, on yellow fever vaccine responses in identical twins. From that study: Each twin's T cell response to the vaccine was reported to look partly convergent and partly personalized.

The clonotype originates from a woman aged 18-29 years in good health. The specimen was PBMCs. This chain links TRBV20-1 with TRBJ2-7, with D perhaps TRBD1 (5 bases). DNA for the CDR3: TGCAGTGCTAGTCTCCCCAGGGCCCCCTACGAGCAGTACTTC. Translation: CSASLPRAPYEQYF.